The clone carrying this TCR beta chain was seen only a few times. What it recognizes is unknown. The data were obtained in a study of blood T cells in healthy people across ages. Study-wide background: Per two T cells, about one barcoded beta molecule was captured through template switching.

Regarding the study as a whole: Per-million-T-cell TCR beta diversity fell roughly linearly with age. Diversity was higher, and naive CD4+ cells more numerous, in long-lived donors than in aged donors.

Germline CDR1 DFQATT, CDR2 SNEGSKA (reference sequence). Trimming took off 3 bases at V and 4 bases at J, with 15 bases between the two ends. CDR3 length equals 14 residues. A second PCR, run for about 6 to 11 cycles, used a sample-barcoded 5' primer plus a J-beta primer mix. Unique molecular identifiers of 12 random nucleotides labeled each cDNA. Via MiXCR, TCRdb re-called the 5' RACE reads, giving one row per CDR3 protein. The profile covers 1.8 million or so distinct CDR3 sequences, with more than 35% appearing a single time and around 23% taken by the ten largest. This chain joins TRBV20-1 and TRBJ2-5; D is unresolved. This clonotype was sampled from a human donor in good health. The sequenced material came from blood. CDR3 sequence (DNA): TGCAGTGCTAGGGAGTTGGGATTAGGAGAGACCCAGTACTTC. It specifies CSARELGLGETQYF.